One and the same sample provided the 3 T cell receptor beta chains below, sequenced in a study of blood T cell repertoires in COVID-19. Using immunoSEQ multiplex PCR, the repertoire was profiled, and TCRdb retains in-frame clones only, with some absent. The profile shows 30,000 to 50,000 clones, approximately 85% of them singletons. The sequencing input was peripheral blood. The receptors shown here come from a human donor in a cohort sampled during active COVID-19.

V and J are TRBV6-2 or TRBV6-3 and TRBJ1-1; TRBD1 aligns across 7 bases. The V gene's germline CDR1 is MNHEY and CDR2 SVGEGT. This CDR3 spans 14 amino acids. V lost 6 bases, J lost 4 bases, and 8 bases stayed unmatched. The CDR3 spells CASSEQGVGTEAFF. The DNA of the CDR3 is TGTGCCAGCAGCGAGCAGGGGGTCGGCACTGAAGCTTTCTTT.

The V call is TRBV28, the J call TRBJ1-5; tentative D call: TRBD1 (6 bases). Germline loops: CDR1 MDHEN, CDR2 SYDVKM. The germline V and J ends were trimmed by 6 bases and 0 bases, with 21 bases remaining between them. This CDR3 comprises 18 residues. In DNA form, the CDR3 reads TGTGCCAGCAGACCAGGGACACAGGTATATTATAGCAATCAGCCCCAGCATTTT. It codes for CASRPGTQVYYSNQPQHF.

The V and J genes are TRBV19 and TRBJ2-7; 7 bases agree with TRBD2. The ends lost 7 bases at V and 3 bases at J; junction bases unmatched: 6. Germline CDR1 is LNHDA and CDR2 is SQIVND (reference sequence). The CDR3 is 13 residues long. For the CDR3, the DNA is TGTGCCAGTACGGGAGGAACTTACTACGAGCAGTACTTC. Protein: CASTGGTYYEQYF.